This entry lists 16 T cell receptor beta chains sequenced from one sample in a study of shared clonotypes between healthy human individuals (dated by TCRdb to the early 2020s). The receptor library was made with the immunoSEQ multiplex PCR assay. The source is immuneACCESS, and TCRdb retained only in-frame sequences with V and J called. Part of the clones is not carried over; for the studies checked, unresolved V genes explain less than half of this, and the remainder is unexplained. This sample is represented by 1.5 million to 2.5 million clones; about 95% of them were singletons. Together, the top ten hold 0.9% to 1.5% of the sample. CD8 naive samples were CD45RO-negative cells positively selected for CCR7, giving a CD45RA+CCR7+ population that excluded TemRA cells. Sequencing was carried out using naive CD8+ T cells sorted from blood. Interpreted using the paper, the cell subset or site label stands for: CD45RA+CCR7+. All receptors come from a man younger than 35 in good health.

V usage is TRBV5-8 and J usage is TRBJ2-4; D gene uncertain. Germline V lookup: CDR1 SGHTS, CDR2 YDEGEE. There are 14 residues in the CDR3. Trimming took 0 bases from V and 6 from J, leaving 10 bases between them. DNA of the CDR3: TGTGCCAGCAGCTTGGTTGGCAGTTTAAACATTCAGTACTTC. This codes for CASSLVGSLNIQYF.

The chain joins TRBV7-9 to TRBJ2-7, with D maybe TRBD1 (5 bases). The CDR3 sequence is 15 residues long. The germline gives CDR1 SEHNR, CDR2 FQNEAQ (reference sequence). V was pared by 5 bases and J by 3 bases, with 17 bases between. CDR3 region: CASSVDTGQLYEQYF. In nucleotides, the CDR3 is TGTGCCAGCAGCGTCGATACAGGTCAACTCTACGAGCAGTACTTC.

This chain links TRBV6-5 with TRBJ1-5; the D gene is possibly TRBD1 (6 bases). The CDR3 totals 15 residues. Per the germline V gene, CDR1 is MNHEY and CDR2 is SVGAGI. V was cut by 5 bases and J by 4 bases, with 15 bases left in between. CDR3 sequence reads: CASSNDGTPNQPQHF. The CDR3 region has the DNA TGTGCCAGCAGTAACGACGGGACACCAAATCAGCCCCAGCATTTT.

Comments on this clone: This sample also contains other DNA sequences that code for the same CDR3. The genes are TRBV27 and TRBJ1-6; D is unclear. The length of the CDR3 is 12 residues. From germline, CDR1 is MNHEY and CDR2 SMNVEV (reference sequence). V was clipped by 5 bases and J by 7 bases, with 6 bases between them. The CDR3 spells CASSPTNSPLHF. CDR3 in DNA: TGTGCCAGCAGTCCGACGAATTCACCCCTCCACTTT.

The V and J genes are TRBV7-8 and TRBJ1-2; D gene unclear. Trimming shortened V by 1 base and J by 8 bases, and 11 bases separated the two germline ends. The germline gives CDR1 SGHVS, CDR2 FQNEAQ. There are 13 residues in the CDR3. The CDR3 bases are TGTGCCAGCAGCTTAGGAGATCCTAAGGGCTACACCTTC. Amino acids: CASSLGDPKGYTF.

This chain uses TRBV7-9 with TRBJ2-1, with 7 bases identical to TRBD1. The V and J ends lost 6 bases and 0 bases, in that order; junction bases with no gene match: 5. The length of the CDR3 is 15 residues. Germline V CDR1 and CDR2: SEHNR, FQNEAQ (reference sequence). CDR3 region: CASSDRDLSYNEQFF. The CDR3 nucleotides read TGTGCCAGCAGTGACAGGGATCTCTCCTACAATGAGCAGTTCTTC.

This chain joins TRBV6-5 and TRBJ2-1; D gene ambiguous. The CDR3 has 16 amino acids. Trimming removed 2 bases from V and 8 bases from J, with 19 bases in between. Germline V gene data show CDR1 as MNHEY and CDR2 as SVGAGI. CDR3 nucleotides: TGTGCCAGCAGTTACGATGGGGTTAGTTCGATCGATGAGCAGTTCTTC. Residues: CASSYDGVSSIDEQFF.

The rearrangement uses TRBV5-5 and TRBJ2-7; maybe TRBD1 (6 bases). The CDR3 covers 15 residues. V was pared by 2 bases and J by 3 bases, with 15 bases between. The germline V gene has CDR1 SGHKS and CDR2 YYEKEE (reference sequence). The CDR3 sequence is CASSLIWGPGYEQYF. Here the CDR3 DNA reads TGTGCCAGCAGCTTAATCTGGGGGCCAGGCTACGAGCAGTACTTC.

This clone was picked up one time. The chain is built from TRBV4-3 and TRBJ1-2; no clear D gene. V dropped 0 bases and J dropped 0 bases, with 14 bases sitting between them. Looked up from germline, CDR1 is LGHNA and CDR2 is YSLEER. This CDR3 region has 17 residues. CDR3 sequence reads: CASSQENWIDANYGYTF. The CDR3 DNA follows: TGCGCCAGCAGCCAAGAAAACTGGATAGACGCTAACTATGGCTACACCTTC.

On this clone itself: Other DNA sequences in this specimen translate into the identical CDR3. The J gene is TRBJ1-1, the V gene TRBV27; D gene ambiguous. V was clipped by 3 bases and J by 6 bases, with 5 bases between them. Germline V gene sequence: CDR1 MNHEY, CDR2 SMNVEV (reference sequence). The CDR3 runs 11 residues. The CDR3 spells CASSLGSEAFF. In DNA, the CDR3 is TGTGCCAGCAGTTTGGGGTCTGAAGCTTTCTTT.

The chain carries TRBV19 and TRBJ2-7, with a weak D call TRBD1 (6 bases). Trimming took 5 bases from V and 4 from J, leaving 15 bases between them. The CDR3 extends over 14 amino acids. CDR1 is LNHDA, CDR2 SQIVND, per germline (reference sequence). In DNA form, the CDR3 reads TGTGCCAGTAGTCTGTCGGACAGACTTTACGAGCAGTACTTC. Translation: CASSLSDRLYEQYF.

CDR3: CASSKTGNYPLEQYF. The CDR3, as DNA: TGTGCCAGTAGTAAGACAGGGAATTACCCCCTCGAGCAGTACTTC. This chain links TRBV19 with TRBJ2-7; 7 nucleotides match TRBD1. The V gene end was trimmed by 4 bases and the J gene end by 6 bases; junction bases not matched to a gene: 12. The CDR3 runs 15 residues. Germline V lookup: CDR1 LNHDA, CDR2 SQIVND (reference sequence).

This clone was detected only once. This chain uses TRBV19 with TRBJ2-1, with 12 bases lining up with TRBD2. There are 15 residues in the CDR3. V shed 10 bases and J 2 bases; nucleotides not matched to a gene: 6. CDR1 LNHDA and CDR2 SQIVND come from the germline V gene (reference sequence). The CDR3 is CATQTSGGPYNEQFF. The CDR3 DNA reads TGTGCCACCCAGACTAGCGGGGGACCCTACAATGAGCAGTTCTTC.

A word on this clone: A read error may account for a junction end that differs from germline. DNA for the CDR3: TGTGCCAGCAGTGCCGGGACTAGCGGAGTCTTC. Protein sequence: CASSAGTSGVF. This chain uses TRBV6-5 with TRBJ2-7, with 11 bases fitting TRBD2. This CDR3 has 11 amino acids. Germline values: CDR1 MNHEY, CDR2 SVGAGI.

Note on this clone: Different DNA sequences within this sample yield the same CDR3. The genes are TRBV7-9 and TRBJ2-7; TRBD1 matches 11 bases. The CDR3 spans 14 residues. The J segment lost 5 bases and the V segment lost 5 bases, leaving 5 bases of the junction unmatched. Germline CDR1 and CDR2: SEHNR and FQNEAQ (reference sequence). The CDR3 loop reads CASSPGQGAHEQYF. The CDR3 DNA reads as TGTGCCAGCAGCCCCGGACAGGGGGCCCACGAGCAGTACTTC.

A single count supports this clone. J is TRBJ1-3 and V is TRBV7-9, with no clear D. Germline V gene data show CDR1 as SEHNR and CDR2 as FQNEAQ (reference sequence). CDR3 length equals 18 residues. Trimming cost V 4 bases and J 0 bases, with 19 bases left between them. CDR3 sequence (DNA): TGTGCCAGCAGCTCCGTGACTCCCGGGCAAACCTCTGGAAACACCATATATTTT. As protein: CASSSVTPGQTSGNTIYF.